Each of the 25 T cell receptor beta chains below was sequenced from the same sample in a study of cytomegalovirus exposure and HLA in healthy donors. The PCR had 60 Vbeta and 13 Jbeta primers. Clones were read by immunoSEQ multiplex PCR, and TCRdb kept only the in-frame ones, dropping some. The repertoire has about 190,000 clones, approximately 80% of them found once; the top ten carry 1.2%. The specimen sequenced was PBMCs. These receptor sequences come from a boy aged 2 to 10 in good health and CMV-seronegative.

The chain carries TRBV10-1 and TRBJ1-1; tentatively, D is TRBD1 (5 bases). Trimming removed 3 bases from V and 7 bases from J, with 12 bases in between. CDR3 length: 13 amino acids. Germline CDR1 is WNHNN and CDR2 is SYGVQD (reference sequence). Here the CDR3 DNA reads TGCGCCAGCAGTGAAGTCAGAAGGGGTGAAGCTTTCTTT. Protein sequence: CASSEVRRGEAFF.

V and J are TRBV5-6 and TRBJ2-7, with D possibly matching TRBD1 (6 bases). Deletions cut 0 bases from V and 4 bases from J, with 17 bases between. Germline V lookup: CDR1 SGHDT, CDR2 YYEEEE. This CDR3 has 16 amino acids. The CDR3 sequence is CASSLGGRGPNYEQYF. CDR3 nucleotides: TGTGCCAGCAGCTTGGGGGGGCGAGGGCCCAATTACGAGCAGTACTTC.

This clone was counted only a few times. The chain couples TRBV30 to TRBJ2-1; 14 nucleotides align to TRBD2. J was trimmed by 9 bases and V by 3 bases; bases with no gene match: 4. Germline assignment: CDR1 GTSNPN and CDR2 SVGIG (reference sequence). The CDR3 contains 14 residues. CDR3 coding DNA: TGTGCCTGGAGGACTAGCGGGAGGGCGTTTGAGCAGTTCTTC. It codes for CAWRTSGRAFEQFF.

The chain links TRBV5-1 to TRBJ2-2; no definite D call. Germline V lookup: CDR1 SGHRS, CDR2 YFSETQ. Trimming removed 0 bases at V and 5 bases at J, with 14 bases between. This CDR3 contains 16 residues. CDR3 bases: TGCGCCAGCAGCTTGGAAGTCGCGGCCGGAACCGGGGAGCTGTTTTTT. Translated: CASSLEVAAGTGELFF. Full variable domain (outside the CDR3, taken from reference TRBV5-1 and TRBJ2-2): KAGVTQTPRYLIKTRGQQVTLSCSPISGHRSVSWYQQTPGQGLQFLFEYFSETQRNKGNFPGRFSGRQFSNSRSEMNVSTLELGDSALYLCASSLEVAAGTGELFFGEGSRLTVL.

The chain recombines TRBV18 with TRBJ1-1; 8 nucleotides agree with TRBD1. Germline CDR1 is KGHSH and CDR2 is LQKENI. V shed 9 bases and J 2 bases; nucleotides not matched to a gene: 5. The CDR3 consists of 13 residues. The CDR3 nucleotides read TGTGCCAGTACAGGGGGACCTAACACTGAAGCTTTCTTT. Translated: CASTGGPNTEAFF.

The chain joins TRBV5-6 to TRBJ1-2, with a weak D call TRBD1 (6 bases). Germline V CDR1 and CDR2: SGHDT, YYEEEE. The CDR3 is made up of 12 amino acids. V lost 7 bases to trimming and J lost 7 bases, with 14 bases between them. The CDR3 region has the DNA TGTGCCAGCCGAGGGGGAAGTATTGGCTACACCTTC. Translating it yields CASRGGSIGYTF.

This rearrangement joins TRBV30 to TRBJ1-3, with D possibly matching TRBD1 (6 bases). V was cut by 0 bases and J by 0 bases, with 15 bases left in between. Germline lookup yields CDR1 GTSNPN and CDR2 SVGIG (reference sequence). This CDR3 has 17 residues. In DNA, the CDR3 is TGTGCCTGGAGTGTGGGGGCCAGGGGAGTCTCTGGAAACACCATATATTTT. Protein sequence: CAWSVGARGVSGNTIYF. The entire variable domain, with the rest obtained from reference TRBV30 and TRBJ1-3, is as follows: SQTIHQWPATLVQPVGSPLSLECTVEGTSNPNLYWYRQAAGRGLQLLFYSVGIGQISSEVPQNLSASRPQDRQFILSSKKLLLSDSGFYLCAWSVGARGVSGNTIYFGEGSWLTVV.

The chain recombines TRBV6-1 with TRBJ2-2; TRBD1 agrees at 7 bases. The CDR3 totals 16 residues. Looked up from germline, CDR1 is MNHNS and CDR2 is SASEGT. J gave up 4 bases and V 0 bases, and 5 bases lay outside the gene matches. The DNA of the CDR3 is TGTGCCAGCAGTGAAGCTAGGGCAGGGGGCACCGGGGAGCTGTTTTTT. Translating gives CASSEARAGGTGELFF.

This chain connects TRBV5-6 to TRBJ1-4; D gene ambiguous. The V end was cut by 1 base, the J end by 4 bases, with 8 bases between. The CDR3 length is 14 residues. Germline V gene lookup returns CDR1 SGHDT and CDR2 YYEEEE. The CDR3 is CASSLKRFNEKLFF. Here the CDR3 DNA reads TGTGCCAGCAGCTTGAAACGGTTTAATGAAAAACTGTTTTTT.

This clone was detected only once. The chain couples TRBV5-1 to TRBJ1-1; TRBD1 agrees at 7 bases. This CDR3 contains 16 residues. Germline CDR1 SGHRS, CDR2 YFSETQ. J was trimmed by 1 base and V by 1 base; bases with no gene match: 7. The CDR3 is CASSLMLQGTNTEAFF. The CDR3 region has the DNA TGCGCCAGCAGCTTGATGTTACAGGGGACGAACACTGAAGCTTTCTTT.

This chain uses TRBV2 with TRBJ1-2; TRBD1 agrees at 7 bases. The V gene's germline CDR1 is SNHLY and CDR2 FYNNEI. V was clipped by 0 bases and J by 2 bases; unmatched bases: 9. The CDR3 loop spans 17 amino acids. CDR3: CASSEAGDSGGNYGYTF. The CDR3 bases are TGTGCCAGCAGTGAAGCAGGGGACAGTGGGGGAAACTATGGCTACACCTTC.

The genes are TRBV2 and TRBJ1-6; tentative D call: TRBD1 (5 bases). Germline CDR1 reads SNHLY; CDR2 reads FYNNEI. The CDR3 loop spans 14 amino acids. V shed 3 bases and J shed 8 bases, with 11 bases lying between them. The CDR3 is CASSEAGRDSPLHF. CDR3 coding DNA: TGTGCCAGCAGTGAGGCAGGGAGGGATTCACCCCTCCACTTT.

The CDR3 here is CASSQVSGEMGHGYTF. CDR3 in DNA: TGTGCCAGCAGCCAAGTTTCAGGCGAGATGGGTCATGGCTACACCTTC. This chain connects TRBV14 to TRBJ1-2; no definite D call. V lost 1 base and J 6 bases, leaving 18 bases between the germline ends. Per germline, CDR1 SGHDN and CDR2 FVKESK. The CDR3 is made up of 16 amino acids. The variable domain in full, with the rest retrieved from reference TRBV14 and TRBJ1-2, is EAGVTQFPSHSVIEKGQTVTLRCDPISGHDNLYWYRRVMGKEIKFLLHFVKESKQDESGMPNNRFLAERTGGTYSTLKVQPAELEDSGVYFCASSQVSGEMGHGYTFGSGTRLTVV.

This rearrangement joins TRBV5-6 to TRBJ2-1, with 10 bases lining up with TRBD2. V gave up 6 bases and J gave up 5 bases; unmatched junction bases: 5. CDR1 SGHDT and CDR2 YYEEEE come from the germline V gene. The CDR3 is made up of 14 amino acids. The CDR3 loop is CASTFGLADNEQFF. For the CDR3, the DNA is TGTGCCAGCACCTTTGGACTAGCGGACAATGAGCAGTTCTTC.

This rearrangement joins TRBV21-1 to TRBJ2-7; the listed D gene, TRBD1, was not tested against the DNA. TRBV21-1 is termed a pseudogene. The CDR3 loop spans 14 amino acids. The CDR3 reads CASSARTEFYEQYF. The CDR3 nucleotides are TGTGCCAGCAGCGCTCGGACAGAATTCTACGAGCAGTACTTC.

This rearrangement joins TRBV2 to TRBJ1-3; D is perhaps TRBD1 (6 bases). CDR1 and CDR2 from the germline V gene are SNHLY and FYNNEI. V was trimmed by 3 bases and J by 2 bases, leaving 11 bases between them. The CDR3 contains 15 residues. The CDR3 here is CASSDRWGPGNTIYF. The CDR3 nucleotides are TGTGCCAGCAGTGATAGGTGGGGGCCTGGAAACACCATATATTTT.

This chain connects TRBV7-9 to TRBJ1-6, with D maybe TRBD1 (5 bases). This CDR3 is built from 16 residues. The V gene lost 4 bases and the J gene lost 7 bases, with 17 bases spanning the gap. Germline CDR1 and CDR2: SEHNR and FQNEAQ (reference sequence). The CDR3 here is CASSSSGGTGNSPLHF. The DNA for the CDR3 is TGTGCCAGCAGCTCGTCGGGGGGAACGGGGAATTCACCCCTCCACTTT.

The chain joins TRBV27 to TRBJ1-2; 7 nucleotides match TRBD1. The CDR3 is 15 residues long. The germline CDR1 and CDR2 sequences are MNHEY and SMNVEV (reference sequence). The junction had 14 bases not matched to a gene; V was cut back by 6 bases and J by 7 bases. The CDR3 sequence is CASSHQGQSDGGYTF. Here the CDR3 DNA reads TGTGCCAGCAGCCACCAGGGACAGTCGGATGGTGGCTACACCTTC.

The chain uses TRBV4-3 and TRBJ1-4, with 7 bases lining up with TRBD1. With V trimmed by 5 bases and J by 4 bases, 7 bases remained unmatched. CDR3 length equals 15 residues. Germline lookup yields CDR1 LGHNA and CDR2 YSLEER. The CDR3 DNA follows: TGCGCCAGCAGCGATGAAAACAGGGGTAATGAAAAACTGTTTTTT. Amino acid sequence: CASSDENRGNEKLFF.

V gene TRBV4-3 combines with J gene TRBJ2-1; TRBD2 matches at 9 bases. CDR1 LGHNA and CDR2 YSLEER come from the germline V gene. The CDR3 extends over 14 amino acids. The V gene end was trimmed by 3 bases and the J gene end by 5 bases; junction bases not matched to a gene: 2. This chain's CDR3 is CASSQRGGDNEQFF. The CDR3 DNA sequence: TGCGCCAGCAGCCAGCGGGGGGGGGACAATGAGCAGTTCTTC.

J is TRBJ2-7 and V is TRBV18; TRBD1 aligns across 8 bases. This CDR3 has 14 residues. In germline, CDR1 is KGHSH, CDR2 LQKENI. V was pared by 5 bases and J by 4 bases, with 7 bases of the junction left unmatched. The CDR3 sequence: CASSSGQGPYEQYF. CDR3 nucleotide sequence: TGTGCCAGCTCATCCGGACAGGGTCCGTACGAGCAGTACTTC.

The chain's CDR3 is CASSDPGYDTEAFF. The CDR3 nucleotides are TGTGCCAGCAGTGACCCAGGGTATGACACTGAAGCTTTCTTT. The chain recombines TRBV2 with TRBJ1-1, with D perhaps TRBD1 (5 bases). The V gene lost 3 bases and the J gene lost 3 bases, with 11 bases spanning the gap. Germline values: CDR1 SNHLY, CDR2 FYNNEI. The CDR3 runs to 14 residues.

The genes are TRBV19 and TRBJ2-1, with 11 bases lining up with TRBD1. CDR3 length: 15 residues. The trim removed 3 bases at V and 9 bases at J, leaving 7 bases unmatched. Per the germline V gene, CDR1 is LNHDA and CDR2 is SQIVND (reference sequence). The CDR3 reads CASSIAGTGGGEQFF. The CDR3 nucleotides read TGTGCCAGTAGTATCGCCGGGACAGGGGGGGGTGAGCAGTTCTTC.

CDR3 in amino acids: CASAGRTASYEQYF. In DNA, the CDR3 is TGCGCCAGCGCGGGAAGGACGGCCTCCTACGAGCAGTACTTC. The chain has TRBV23-1 and TRBJ2-7, with a weak D call TRBD2 (6 bases). TRBV23-1 is labeled an ORF, and its function is uncertain. This CDR3 comprises 14 residues. Trimming took 8 bases from V and 0 from J, leaving 14 bases between them.

This chain joins TRBV7-8 and TRBJ2-3; tentatively, D is TRBD2 (7 bases). V was trimmed by 7 bases and J by 2 bases, leaving 19 bases between them. CDR1 is SGHVS, CDR2 FQNEAQ, per germline. The CDR3 spans 16 residues. The CDR3 loop reads CASTHRAGAPTDTQYF. The CDR3 bases are TGTGCCAGCACCCACCGGGCGGGGGCCCCCACAGATACGCAGTATTTT. The entire variable domain, with the rest obtained from reference TRBV7-8 and TRBJ2-3, is as follows: GAGVSQSPRYKVAKRGQDVALRCDPISGHVSLFWYQQALGQGPEFLTYFQNEAQLDKSGLPSDRFFAERPEGSVSTLKIQRTQQEDSAVYLCASTHRAGAPTDTQYFGPGTRLTVL.